Listed here is a single TCR beta chain. Healthy bone marrow donors made up the cohort. This PCR relied on a set of 60 Vbeta primers and 13 Jbeta primers. Repertoires were generated with immunoSEQ multiplex PCR, while TCRdb's copy carries only in-frame clones and drops some. In the table there are about 120,000 clones, more than 65% of which are singletons. J lost 0 bases, V lost 3 bases, and 4 bases had no gene match. The CDR3 covers 16 residues. Per germline, CDR1 SGHRS and CDR2 YFSETQ. This entry belongs to a study of cytomegalovirus exposure and HLA in healthy donors. Sample: PBMCs. The chain combines TRBV5-1 with TRBJ2-2, with 8 bases fitting TRBD1. The sequence came from a human donor in good health. The CDR3 nucleotides are TGCGCCAGCAGCTCCGGACAGGGTGCGAACACCGGGGAGCTGTTTTTT. Its protein is CASSSGQGANTGELFF.